This TCR beta chain comes out of a study of CD8+ T cells in alopecia areata. Study in general: At a dose of 5 to 10 mg twice daily, oral tofacitinib was given to treated patients.

Study outcomes and limitations: Persistence during tofacitinib was seen for many expanded lesional clones in scalp and blood.

On this clone: The antigen is undetermined.

As the sequencing template, cDNA was produced by extracting RNA and reverse transcribing it. The protocol was immunoSEQ multiplex PCR, while the TCRdb copy is restricted to in-frame clones and leaves out a portion. Of roughly 110,000 clones listed, about 60% are singletons. CDR1 and CDR2 from the germline V gene are MGHDK and SYGVNS. V lost 2 bases and J 5 bases, leaving 9 bases between the germline ends. The CDR3 is 13 amino acids. Treatment reported: oral pan-JAK inhibitor, 5-10 mg twice daily. Peripheral blood, together with lesional scalp punch biopsies, was collected from alopecia areata patients. Sorting of PBMCs yielded the CD4+ and CD8+ T cells.

J is TRBJ2-5 and V is TRBV25-1, with TRBD2 as a possible D gene (5 bases). The specimen was CD8+ T cells sorted from blood, collected at week 24, from a patient treated with tofacitinib. The clonotype was recovered from a human donor with alopecia areata. For the CDR3, the DNA is TGTGCCAGCAGTGAAGGGGAGTTGGAGACCCAGTACTTC. This encodes CASSEGELETQYF.